The source of this TCR beta chain is a study of response to subunit inactivated influenza vaccine. CDR3 length equals 13 residues. The V segment lost 8 bases and the J segment 4 bases; nucleotides outside the gene matches: 4. From the RT-PCR reads, TCRdb called clonotypes with MiXCR, one entry per CDR3 protein. Seen here are 700,000 to 800,000 distinct CDR3 sequences, roughly 20% observed once, and the top ten hold about a tenth. The sequencing here drew on PBMCs from blood, taken 4 to 6 days after vaccination. The clonotype was recovered from a middle-aged man who received an inactivated influenza vaccine. The chain is built from TRBV12-3 or TRBV12-4 and TRBJ2-7, with 11 positions matching TRBD1. In nucleotides, the CDR3 is TGTGCCAGCGGCGGGACAGGGGGGTACGAGCAGTACTTC. It translates to CASGGTGGYEQYF.